This is a list of T cell receptor beta chains from one sample in a study of blood T cell repertoires in COVID-19. Clones were sequenced by immunoSEQ multiplex PCR, and TCRdb holds only the in-frame ones, with some missing. This sample yields about 70,000 clones, of which 91% are seen a single time; 2.6% belongs to the top ten. The specimen was peripheral blood. These receptor sequences come from a man in his forties or fifties with COVID-19, enrolled during active disease. Each CDR3 is given with its conserved first and last residue. The order of the fields is J gene, V gene, D gene, clone size, CDR3 DNA, CDR3 protein. The D gene is left open where the match is weak. A row's size may be missing; if present it is once, few, many or a size class.

j_gene: TRBJ1-1; v_gene: TRBV2; d_gene: TRBD1; abundance: .; CDR3nt: TGTGCCAGCAGTAGGGACAGGGAAACTGAAGCTTTCTTT; CDR3aa: CASSRDRETEAFF
j_gene: TRBJ1-5; v_gene: TRBV19; d_gene: .; abundance: .; CDR3nt: TGTGCCAGTAGCCCACGGGGTGAGCCCCAGCATTTT; CDR3aa: CASSPRGEPQHF
j_gene: TRBJ1-1; v_gene: TRBV5-1; d_gene: .; abundance: .; CDR3nt: TGCGCCAGCAGCTTGGAGGTGGGGGCCATGAACACTGAAGCTTTCTTT; CDR3aa: CASSLEVGAMNTEAFF
j_gene: TRBJ2-6; v_gene: TRBV7-8; d_gene: .; abundance: .; CDR3nt: TGTGCCAGCAGCTTAATGCGACACCTCTCTGGGGCCAACGTCCTGACTTTC; CDR3aa: CASSLMRHLSGANVLTF
j_gene: TRBJ2-2; v_gene: TRBV5-8; d_gene: TRBD1; abundance: .; CDR3nt: TGTGCCAGCAGCTTGGATCAGGGGGCCAGCACCGGGGAGCTGTTTTTT; CDR3aa: CASSLDQGASTGELFF
j_gene: TRBJ1-5; v_gene: TRBV19; d_gene: TRBD1; abundance: .; CDR3nt: TGTGCCAGTACTCCGGGACAGGGTAGCAATCAGCCCCAGCATTTT; CDR3aa: CASTPGQGSNQPQHF
j_gene: TRBJ2-2; v_gene: TRBV23-1; d_gene: TRBD1; abundance: .; CDR3nt: TGCGCCAGCAGTCACCGACCGGGACAGGGTGTCGGGACCGGGGAGCTGTTTTTT; CDR3aa: CASSHRPGQGVGTGELFF
j_gene: TRBJ1-3; v_gene: TRBV5-1; d_gene: .; abundance: .; CDR3nt: TGCGCCAGCAGCCTCACGGGGTTGGGAGGAAACACCATATATTTT; CDR3aa: CASSLTGLGGNTIYF
j_gene: TRBJ1-2; v_gene: TRBV5-1; d_gene: .; abundance: few; CDR3nt: TGCGCCAGCAGCTTGGGAGACAGCTATGGCTACACCTTC; CDR3aa: CASSLGDSYGYTF
j_gene: TRBJ2-3; v_gene: TRBV23-1; d_gene: .; abundance: .; CDR3nt: TGCGCCAGCCCCTGTGGGACTGCCCATCTGACTAGCACAGATACGCAGTATTTT; CDR3aa: CASPCGTAHLTSTDTQYF
j_gene: TRBJ2-5; v_gene: TRBV9; d_gene: TRBD2; abundance: .; CDR3nt: TGTGCCAGCAGCGCGGGACTAGCGGGAGAGGAGACCCAGTACTTC; CDR3aa: CASSAGLAGEETQYF
j_gene: TRBJ1-1; v_gene: TRBV19; d_gene: .; abundance: .; CDR3nt: TGTGCCAGTAGTCGGGCGGGTATGAACACTGAAGCTTTCTTT; CDR3aa: CASSRAGMNTEAFF
j_gene: TRBJ2-3; v_gene: TRBV7-3; d_gene: .; abundance: .; CDR3nt: TGTGCCAGCAGCTTAATGGGGACTAGCACAGATACGCAGTATTTT; CDR3aa: CASSLMGTSTDTQYF
j_gene: TRBJ2-3; v_gene: TRBV7-9; d_gene: .; abundance: .; CDR3nt: TGTGCCAGCAGCTTAGTACAGGGAAGTGCAGATACGCAGTATTTT; CDR3aa: CASSLVQGSADTQYF
j_gene: TRBJ2-3; v_gene: TRBV7-9; d_gene: .; abundance: .; CDR3nt: TGTGCCAGCAGCTTACAGTCTGGTGATACGCAGTATTTT; CDR3aa: CASSLQSGDTQYF
j_gene: TRBJ2-7; v_gene: TRBV7-8; d_gene: .; abundance: .; CDR3nt: TGTGCCAGCAGCTTTCGGTACGAGCAGTACTTC; CDR3aa: CASSFRYEQYF
j_gene: TRBJ2-7; v_gene: TRBV6-5; d_gene: .; abundance: .; CDR3nt: TGTGCCAGCAGGGCGGGAACCTACGAGCAGTACTTC; CDR3aa: CASRAGTYEQYF
j_gene: TRBJ1-1; v_gene: TRBV5-1; d_gene: .; abundance: .; CDR3nt: TGCGCCAGCAGCGAGTTTAAGAACACTGAAGCTTTCTTT; CDR3aa: CASSEFKNTEAFF
j_gene: TRBJ2-2; v_gene: TRBV19; d_gene: TRBD1; abundance: .; CDR3nt: TGTGCCAGTAGTATACCCGGGACAGACACCGGGGAGCTGTTTTTT; CDR3aa: CASSIPGTDTGELFF
j_gene: TRBJ1-3; v_gene: TRBV7-9; d_gene: TRBD1; abundance: .; CDR3nt: TGTGCCAGCAGCGAAACAGGGGCCTCTGGAAACACCATATATTTT; CDR3aa: CASSETGASGNTIYF
j_gene: TRBJ2-5; v_gene: TRBV3-1/TRBV3-2; d_gene: .; abundance: .; CDR3nt: TGTGCCAGCTCCCACTCCGGAGGTAAAGAGACCCAGTACTTC; CDR3aa: CASSHSGGKETQYF
j_gene: TRBJ1-1; v_gene: TRBV18; d_gene: TRBD1; abundance: .; CDR3nt: TGTGCCAGCTCGCCCGGGACAGGGGCGGCGAACACTGAAGCTTTCTTT; CDR3aa: CASSPGTGAANTEAFF
j_gene: TRBJ1-2; v_gene: TRBV9; d_gene: .; abundance: .; CDR3nt: TGTGCCAGCAGCCAGGACAGCTATGGCTACACCTTC; CDR3aa: CASSQDSYGYTF
j_gene: TRBJ2-3; v_gene: TRBV19; d_gene: .; abundance: .; CDR3nt: TGTGCCAGTAGTTCGGTGTCGTCGCTACGGGATACGCAGTATTTT; CDR3aa: CASSSVSSLRDTQYF
j_gene: TRBJ1-1; v_gene: TRBV15; d_gene: TRBD1; abundance: .; CDR3nt: TGTGCCACCAGCCTAGACAGGGGAGGAAGAGCTTTCTTT; CDR3aa: CATSLDRGGRAFF
j_gene: TRBJ2-1; v_gene: TRBV19; d_gene: TRBD2; abundance: .; CDR3nt: TGTGCCAGTAGGATCACGGGACTAGACTACAATGAGCAGTTCTTC; CDR3aa: CASRITGLDYNEQFF
j_gene: TRBJ2-3; v_gene: TRBV19; d_gene: TRBD1; abundance: .; CDR3nt: TGTGCCAGTAGTCCCGGACAGGGAACAGATACGCAGTATTTT; CDR3aa: CASSPGQGTDTQYF
j_gene: TRBJ2-7; v_gene: TRBV6-2/TRBV6-3; d_gene: TRBD2; abundance: .; CDR3nt: TGTGCCAGCAGTTCCCTCGGCGGGGGGGATTACGAGCAGTACTTC; CDR3aa: CASSSLGGGDYEQYF
j_gene: TRBJ1-2; v_gene: TRBV5-1; d_gene: .; abundance: .; CDR3nt: TGCGCCAGCAGCTTGGACCAACGGGGAACCGACTATGGCTACACCTTC; CDR3aa: CASSLDQRGTDYGYTF
j_gene: TRBJ2-3; v_gene: TRBV11-3; d_gene: .; abundance: once; CDR3nt: TGTGCCAGCAGCTCCGGAGGGAGCACAGATACGCAGTATTTT; CDR3aa: CASSSGGSTDTQYF
j_gene: TRBJ2-4; v_gene: TRBV11-2; d_gene: .; abundance: .; CDR3nt: TGTGCCAGCAGCTTTTCGGTCCAAGTAGCCAAAAACATTCAGTACTTC; CDR3aa: CASSFSVQVAKNIQYF
j_gene: TRBJ1-6; v_gene: TRBV5-1; d_gene: .; abundance: .; CDR3nt: TGCGCCAGCAGCCCCATGGGCGGGGACTCACCCCTCCACTTT; CDR3aa: CASSPMGGDSPLHF
j_gene: TRBJ2-1; v_gene: TRBV7-6; d_gene: TRBD2; abundance: .; CDR3nt: TGTGCCAGCAGCTCGTATAGCGGGGCCTCCAACAATGAGCAGTTCTTC; CDR3aa: CASSSYSGASNNEQFF
j_gene: TRBJ2-5; v_gene: TRBV4-1; d_gene: TRBD1; abundance: .; CDR3nt: TGCGCCAGCAGCCGGTTTCGAGACAGGGGTAGGTTAGAGACCCAGTACTTC; CDR3aa: CASSRFRDRGRLETQYF
j_gene: TRBJ1-1; v_gene: TRBV30; d_gene: .; abundance: .; CDR3nt: TGTGCCTGGAGTCCGGACAGTTTAGGCTTGGCTTTCTTT; CDR3aa: CAWSPDSLGLAFF
j_gene: TRBJ2-2; v_gene: TRBV5-4; d_gene: TRBD1; abundance: .; CDR3nt: TGTGCCAGCAGCGAGACAGGGTCGGGCACCGGGGAGCTGTTTTTT; CDR3aa: CASSETGSGTGELFF
j_gene: TRBJ2-7; v_gene: TRBV28; d_gene: .; abundance: .; CDR3nt: TGTGCCAGCAGTCCCCCCGCCGGACTCTACGAGCAGTACTTC; CDR3aa: CASSPPAGLYEQYF
j_gene: TRBJ2-3; v_gene: TRBV27; d_gene: TRBD1; abundance: .; CDR3nt: TGTGCCAGCAGTTTATTCATGAGGACAGGGAGCACAGATACGCAGTATTTT; CDR3aa: CASSLFMRTGSTDTQYF
j_gene: TRBJ2-1; v_gene: TRBV5-1; d_gene: .; abundance: .; CDR3nt: TGCGCCAGCAGCCGGATTACGGGGGAGCGGGATGAGCAGTTCTTC; CDR3aa: CASSRITGERDEQFF
j_gene: TRBJ2-3; v_gene: TRBV20-1; d_gene: TRBD2; abundance: .; CDR3nt: TGCAGTGCTAGTCGGCGGGAGGGCGTAGATACGCAGTATTTT; CDR3aa: CSASRREGVDTQYF
j_gene: TRBJ1-1; v_gene: TRBV30; d_gene: TRBD1; abundance: .; CDR3nt: TGTGCCTGGAGCCCAACGACAGGGTCCCAAGAAGCTTTCTTT; CDR3aa: CAWSPTTGSQEAFF
j_gene: TRBJ1-1; v_gene: TRBV28; d_gene: TRBD1; abundance: .; CDR3nt: TGTGCCAGCACCGTGACAGGGCTTAACACTGAAGCTTTCTTT; CDR3aa: CASTVTGLNTEAFF
j_gene: TRBJ1-1; v_gene: TRBV6-5; d_gene: .; abundance: .; CDR3nt: TGTGCCAGCAATCCCACTACTACCGGGAACACTGAAGCTTTCTTT; CDR3aa: CASNPTTTGNTEAFF
j_gene: TRBJ2-3; v_gene: TRBV5-1; d_gene: TRBD1; abundance: few; CDR3nt: TGCGCCAGTCGGACGACAGGGGCGGGCACAGATACGCAGTATTTT; CDR3aa: CASRTTGAGTDTQYF
j_gene: TRBJ2-7; v_gene: TRBV9; d_gene: .; abundance: .; CDR3nt: TGTGCCAGCAGCGTAGTCGGGGGAAACGCCGCCGAGCAGTACTTC; CDR3aa: CASSVVGGNAAEQYF
j_gene: TRBJ2-7; v_gene: TRBV6-2/TRBV6-3; d_gene: .; abundance: .; CDR3nt: TGTGCCAGCAGTTACTATGGCAGGACCTACGAGCAGTACTTC; CDR3aa: CASSYYGRTYEQYF
j_gene: TRBJ1-1; v_gene: TRBV19; d_gene: TRBD1; abundance: .; CDR3nt: TGTGCCAGTAGAAATGGACAGGGCGTCACTGAAGCTTTCTTT; CDR3aa: CASRNGQGVTEAFF